This record covers a single TCR beta chain. This clone appeared once. Its antigen specificity is not known. No per-base quality is available; no much larger clone lies one base away. The label giving this sample's time point can be read as: pre-transplant. Unstimulated PBMCs, after thawing, were stained for CD3, CD4 and CD8 and then FACS-sorted into CD3+CD4+ and CD3+CD8+ populations. Randomization to immunosuppression withdrawal applied to every one of the 8 studied subjects. The Qiagen DNeasy Blood and Tissue Kit was used for isolation of genomic DNA. V trim: 4 bases; J trim: 1 base; unmatched bases: 4. From its cysteine to its phenylalanine, the CDR3 spans 15 amino acids. The kept DNA is CDR3 alone, 45 bases in frame from the first base. CDR1 SGHNT and CDR2 YYREEE were looked up in the germline V gene (reference sequence). These data originate in a study of T cell clones after liver transplantation (dated 2019 in TCRdb). For context, the study as a whole: The samples were obtained from ITN030ST, a randomized trial that attempted immunosuppression withdrawal within 2 years after liver transplantation. The studied cohort comprised 8 liver transplant recipients, 3 classified as tolerant and 5 as non-tolerant. Blood samples were collected pre-transplant, then pre-randomization ahead of withdrawal, and finally post-randomization once withdrawal had either been completed or failed. Subjects received no induction therapy and standard immunosuppression until randomization at 12-24 months post-transplant. Donor-reactive T cell clones were identified using TCRbeta sequencing after a pre-transplant mixed lymphocyte reaction and were then followed in post-transplant blood. Tolerance was defined as complete immunosuppression withdrawal for at least one year with no rise in liver enzymes beyond twice the upper limit of normal. Of the eight recipients, a few were HCV-positive, while the remaining recipients had been transplanted for non-autoimmune, non-viral indications. Third party-reactive TCRbeta sequences from pre-transplant MLRs were also identified as an antigen-independent comparator for donor-reactive sequences.

Frozen genomic DNA underwent high-throughput TCRbeta CDR3 sequencing by immunoSEQ, including PCR amplification, mapping, bias correction and internal controls. Turning to the authors' computational methods: Only productive rearrangements were retained, with each unique TCRbeta sequence defined by its CDR3 nucleotide sequence together with its V and J gene. For classification of a sequence as donor-reactive, at least 5-fold expansion in CFSE-low cells relative to unstimulated pre-transplant cells and a frequency of at least 0.01% were required. Minimum frequency thresholds were set for each subject on the basis of the unstimulated sample with the lowest template count, so that a detection power of at least 90% was ensured. Jensen-Shannon divergence between the top 1000 TCRbeta sequences after and before transplant was used to measure repertoire turnover. Two-sided Fisher's exact tests were used to test for changes in the detection of donor-reactive sequences. TCRdb stores this immuneACCESS table with in-frame sequences only. Part of the clones is absent; in the studies checked, under half of the shortfall reflects unresolved V genes, and no reason is known for the rest. The DNA was the basis for D and trimming; V, J and clone size are from that table. For this sample the table gives more than 95,000 clones, of which 82% were detected only once. The ten largest clones add up to about 0.89% of the sample.

What the authors observed across the whole study: Circulating donor-reactive CD4 TCRbeta sequences fell significantly post-transplant in most of the 8 subjects, irrespective of tolerance or HCV status. Low numbers of available donor cells limited the measurable donor-reactive repertoire in two subjects. When repertoire turnover was taken into account, detection of donor-reactive sequences was significantly reduced in 7 of 8 subjects for CD4 and in 8 of 8 subjects for CD8. Without allograft tissue specimens, donor-reactive T cells may have migrated into the graft rather than being deleted. Because of small, heterogeneous patient numbers and non-standardized post-transplant time points, the conclusions were only preliminary. The decline in donor-reactive sequences exceeded the decline in third party-reactive sequences, suggesting partial antigen-specific deletion that was unrelated to withdrawal success.

The chain couples TRBV5-4 to TRBJ2-5, and 10 junctional nucleotides match TRBD1. This TCR was recovered from a human donor who received a liver transplant. Material: CD4+ T cells from blood, obtained before liver transplant. The CDR3 reads as follows: CASSLGTGAQETQYF. The nucleotide sequence reads TGTGCCAGCAGCCTAGGGACAGGGGCCCAAGAGACCCAGTACTTC.